These 31 T cell receptor beta chains originate from one sample sequenced in a study of neurological immune-mediated disorders. TCRdb fed the 5' RACE reads into MiXCR, producing one record per CDR3 protein. The table includes some 50,000 distinct CDR3 sequences, around a sixth detected once. The sequencing sample was made of PBMCs. Receptor source: a man aged 60-69 years in good health.

About this clonotype: Possible read error: a much larger clone is one base away. The chain is built from TRBV6-6 and TRBJ2-7; 9 bases align to TRBD1. The ends lost 5 bases at V and 4 bases at J; junction bases unmatched: 6. Looked up from germline, CDR1 is MNHNY and CDR2 is SVGAGI (reference sequence). The CDR3 sequence is 14 residues long. The DNA for the CDR3 is TGTGCCAGCAGTGGCCGGGACAGGGAGTACGAGCAGTACTTC. It translates to CASSGRDREYEQYF.

This clonotype showed up many times. The chain links TRBV5-1 to TRBJ1-3; D unclear. CDR1 SGHRS and CDR2 YFSETQ come from the germline V gene. Trimming pared 2 bases from V and 0 bases from J, leaving 9 bases between. This CDR3 has 15 amino acids. The CDR3 sequence is CASSLIAGSGNTIYF. The CDR3 DNA is TGCGCCAGCAGCTTAATCGCGGGCTCTGGAAACACCATATATTTT.

In its sample, this clonotype was seen many times. The rearrangement links TRBV5-1 to TRBJ2-7; 7 bases match TRBD1. Germline loops: CDR1 SGHRS, CDR2 YFSETQ. The CDR3 is 15 amino acids. V trimming: 2 bases; J trimming: 4 bases; junction bases outside the gene matches: 9. The CDR3 region is CASSFEGTVGYEQYF. The CDR3, as DNA: TGCGCCAGCAGCTTCGAGGGGACAGTCGGATACGAGCAGTACTTC.

This clonotype was observed many times. This chain joins TRBV29-1 and TRBJ2-3; 9 nucleotides agree with TRBD2. CDR3 length equals 14 residues. Germline loops: CDR1 SQVTM, CDR2 ANQGSEA. V lost 3 bases to trimming and J lost 9 bases; unmatched junction nucleotides: 10. For the CDR3, the DNA is TGCAGCGTTGAGCCCCCGCGGGAGGGAAGGACGCAGTATTTT. Residues: CSVEPPREGRTQYF.

This clonotype was recorded at least ten times. The chain employs TRBV11-3 and TRBJ1-1; D remains unclear. V shed 3 bases and J shed 1 base, with 6 bases lying between them. The CDR3 runs 13 residues. Germline V CDR1 and CDR2: SGHNT, YENEEA. CDR3 region: CASSFGRNTEAFF. CDR3 nucleotide sequence: TGTGCCAGCAGCTTTGGCCGGAACACTGAAGCTTTCTTT.

The chain has TRBV5-1 and TRBJ2-5; 9 bases are shared with TRBD2. The ends lost 3 bases at V and 5 bases at J; junction bases unmatched: 5. The length of the CDR3 is 14 residues. Germline V gene data show CDR1 as SGHRS and CDR2 as YFSETQ. The CDR3 protein is CASSSGTSTETQYF. In nucleotides, the CDR3 is TGCGCCAGCAGCTCGGGGACTAGCACGGAGACCCAGTACTTC.

This clonotype showed up many times. This chain uses TRBV12-3 or TRBV12-4 with TRBJ1-2; no reliable D call. This CDR3 is 14 amino acids long. Trimming removed 6 bases from V and 8 bases from J, with 19 bases in between. The CDR3 nucleotides read TGTGCCAGCAGCTACTTGGGCCTCTCCGGCGGCTACACCTTC. Its translation is CASSYLGLSGGYTF.

In this sample, this clonotype turned up many times. The V and J genes are TRBV7-9 and TRBJ2-1, with 9 positions matching TRBD2. Germline V CDR1 and CDR2: SEHNR, FQNEAQ (reference sequence). The CDR3 has 16 residues. Trimming removed 4 bases from V and 5 bases from J; junction bases left unmatched: 9. The CDR3 region is CASSSSAGGPNNEQFF. The CDR3 bases are TGTGCCAGCAGCTCTTCCGCGGGAGGGCCAAACAATGAGCAGTTCTTC.

This clonotype was counted ten times or more. V and J are TRBV7-2 and TRBJ1-1, with TRBD1 matching 8 bases. The CDR3 has 16 residues. Germline V gene data show CDR1 as SGHTA and CDR2 as FQGNSA. After removal of 1 base from V and 1 base from J, the junction contained 5 bases not matched to a gene. CDR3 DNA sequence: TGTGCCAGCAGCTTAGATCCCAGGGGGCGGAACACTGAAGCTTTCTTT. This translates into CASSLDPRGRNTEAFF.

This clonotype was recorded many times. The genes are TRBV7-6 and TRBJ2-2; D uncertain. The germline V and J ends were trimmed by 5 bases and 0 bases, with 7 bases remaining between them. From germline, CDR1 is SGHVS and CDR2 FNYEAQ. This CDR3 is built from 14 residues. CDR3: CASSRGPNTGELFF. CDR3 in DNA: TGTGCCAGCAGCCGAGGCCCGAACACCGGGGAGCTGTTTTTT.

By proportion, this clonotype is medium-sized. V gene TRBV3-1 combines with J gene TRBJ2-3, with D hard to call. The germline CDR1 and CDR2 sequences are LGHDT and YNNKEL (reference sequence). The CDR3 consists of 11 residues. V was trimmed by 1 base and J by 6 bases, leaving 2 bases between them. The DNA of the CDR3 is TGTGCCAGCAGCCAAGGCGATACGCAGTATTTT. Encoded protein: CASSQGDTQYF.

In its sample, this clonotype was seen many times. The chain links TRBV7-2 to TRBJ1-2; D not resolved. CDR1 SGHTA and CDR2 FQGNSA come from the germline V gene. V was shortened by 5 bases and J by 0 bases, with 10 bases between the two germline ends. The CDR3 covers 14 residues. The CDR3 DNA follows: TGTGCCAGCAGCCCCCTCCCAGCTAACTATGGCTACACCTTC. This codes for CASSPLPANYGYTF. Based on the CDR3 plus reference TRBV7-2 and TRBJ1-2, the full variable domain is GAGVSQSPSNKVTEKGKDVELRCDPISGHTALYWYRQSLGQGLEFLIYFQGNSAPDKSGLPSDRFSAERTGGSVSTLTIQRTQQEDSAVYLCASSPLPANYGYTFGSGTRLTVV.

The genes are TRBV2 and TRBJ2-3, with 9 bases identical to TRBD1. CDR1 is SNHLY and CDR2 is FYNNEI in the germline V gene. The CDR3 contains 16 residues. Losses at the gene ends were 6 bases for V and 3 bases for J; bases not matched to a gene: 10. The CDR3 nucleotides are TGTGCCAGCAGCCAGCTGGGGACAGGGAGGACAGATACGCAGTATTTT. This codes for CASSQLGTGRTDTQYF. Combining the CDR3 with reference TRBV2 and TRBJ2-3 gives the whole variable domain EPEVTQTPSHQVTQMGQEVILRCVPISNHLYFYWYRQILGQKVEFLVSFYNNEISEKSEIFDDQFSVERPDGSNFTLKIRSTKLEDSAMYFCASSQLGTGRTDTQYFGPGTRLTVL.

The table lists this clonotype with many counts. The CDR3 DNA reads TGTGCCAGCAGCTTAGATCCGGGGCCGGGGGCAGATACGCAGTATTTT. It translates to CASSLDPGPGADTQYF. The J gene is TRBJ2-3, the V gene TRBV7-2, with D perhaps matching TRBD2 (6 bases). Germline CDR1 reads SGHTA; CDR2 reads FQGNSA. CDR3 size: 16 residues. With 1 base removed from V and 4 bases from J, the gap between germline ends came to 15 bases.

By sample share, this clonotype is medium-sized. V and J are TRBV7-8 and TRBJ2-7; possibly TRBD1 for D (5 bases). V was pared by 5 bases and J by 3 bases, with 8 bases between. Germline CDR1 and CDR2: SGHVS and FQNEAQ. The CDR3 extends over 12 amino acids. The CDR3 coding sequence is TGTGCCAGCAGCGACGACAGCTACGAGCAGTACTTC. Translating gives CASSDDSYEQYF.

Within the sample, this clonotype is medium-sized. This chain joins TRBV20-1 and TRBJ2-3; D gene unclear. Trimming removed 2 bases at V and 4 bases at J, with 7 bases between. CDR3 length: 12 residues. Germline loops: CDR1 DFQATT, CDR2 SNEGSKA (reference sequence). As DNA, the CDR3 is TGCAGTGCTAGAAGTGGCCCAGATACGCAGTATTTT. This codes for CSARSGPDTQYF.

The table lists this clonotype with many counts. The CDR3 DNA is TGCAGTACCCAAGGACTAGGGACAGATACGCAGTATTTT. This codes for CSTQGLGTDTQYF. The chain joins TRBV20-1 to TRBJ2-3, with 7 nucleotides matching TRBD2. CDR1 and CDR2 from the germline V gene are DFQATT and SNEGSKA (reference sequence). Trimming at V came to 8 bases and at J to 3 bases, leaving 8 bases not matched to a gene. This CDR3 contains 13 residues.

This clonotype has a count of ten or more. V and J are TRBV12-3 or TRBV12-4 and TRBJ1-6; 7 nucleotides match TRBD1. The V and J ends lost 6 bases and 6 bases, in that order; junction bases with no gene match: 5. The length of the CDR3 is 14 residues. The CDR3, as DNA: TGTGCCAGCAGAGAGGGGACAGTTAATTCACCCCTCCACTTT. The encoded protein is CASREGTVNSPLHF.

Ten or more counts support this clonotype. The CDR3 DNA reads TGTGCCAGCAGTTACTCTCCTAGCGGTTACAATGAGCAGTTCTTC. Translation: CASSYSPSGYNEQFF. This rearrangement joins TRBV6-6 to TRBJ2-1; 7 nucleotides match TRBD2. The germline V gene has CDR1 MNHNY and CDR2 SVGAGI (reference sequence). The length of the CDR3 is 15 residues. The V segment lost 0 bases and the J segment 4 bases; nucleotides outside the gene matches: 3.

Ten or more counts support this clonotype. The rearrangement links TRBV6-1 to TRBJ2-2; 9 bases match TRBD1. Germline lookup yields CDR1 MNHNS and CDR2 SASEGT. The V segment lost 1 base and the J segment 6 bases; nucleotides outside the gene matches: 0. The CDR3 is made up of 14 amino acids. The chain's CDR3 is CASSEGTGAGELFF. CDR3 sequence (DNA): TGTGCCAGCAGTGAAGGGACAGGGGCCGGGGAGCTGTTTTTT.

This clonotype was detected ten times or more. This sequence joins TRBV20-1 and TRBJ2-7; D gene ambiguous. CDR1 and CDR2 (germline): DFQATT, SNEGSKA (reference sequence). This CDR3 is built from 17 residues. V lost 2 bases and J 3 bases, leaving 23 bases between the germline ends. The CDR3 region has the DNA TGCAGTGCTAGATCCCCCCGTGGGCGGAGAATCATCTACGAGCAGTACTTC. This encodes CSARSPRGRRIIYEQYF.

This clonotype was seen ten or more times. The chain links TRBV5-5 to TRBJ2-1, with 7 nucleotides matching TRBD1. The CDR3 is made up of 14 amino acids. The V and J ends lost 4 bases and 8 bases, in that order; junction bases with no gene match: 9. Germline V CDR1 and CDR2: SGHKS, YYEKEE (reference sequence). The CDR3 region is CASSVGTGADEQFF. CDR3 DNA: TGTGCCAGCAGCGTGGGTACAGGGGCCGATGAGCAGTTCTTC.

This clonotype occurred many times. The CDR3: CASGRKAKNIQYF. CDR3 DNA: TGTGCCAGCGGCAGGAAGGCCAAAAACATTCAGTACTTC. The J gene is TRBJ2-4, the V gene TRBV7-2; D gene uncertain. CDR3 size: 13 residues. V was pared by 8 bases and J by 1 base, with 9 bases between. Germline CDR1 reads SGHTA; CDR2 reads FQGNSA.

This clonotype was observed at least ten times. This rearrangement joins TRBV20-1 to TRBJ2-3; 8 bases match TRBD2. Trimming at V came to 7 bases and at J to 4 bases, leaving 10 bases not matched to a gene. The germline gives CDR1 DFQATT, CDR2 SNEGSKA (reference sequence). The CDR3 is made up of 14 amino acids. CDR3 nucleotide sequence: TGCAGTGTCCCGGCCGGGACTAGATCAGATACGCAGTATTTT. Translating gives CSVPAGTRSDTQYF.

The chain employs TRBV5-4 and TRBJ2-7; 10 bases agree with TRBD2. Germline assignment: CDR1 SGHNT and CDR2 YYREEE (reference sequence). This CDR3 has 15 residues. After removal of 1 base from V and 4 bases from J, the junction contained 5 bases not matched to a gene. CDR3 DNA sequence: TGTGCCAGCAGCTTGTCTAGCGGGAGTGGGTACGAGCAGTACTTC. This encodes CASSLSSGSGYEQYF.

This clonotype was observed many times. This chain uses TRBV6-1 with TRBJ2-3, with D unclear. The length of the CDR3 is 15 residues. Trimming pared 6 bases from V and 2 bases from J, leaving 15 bases between. Germline V gene sequence: CDR1 MNHNS, CDR2 SASEGT. CDR3 DNA: TGTGCCAGCAGCCCCGACGACTTATACACAGATACGCAGTATTTT. It translates to CASSPDDLYTDTQYF.

The sample holds many counts of this clonotype. This chain connects TRBV21-1 to TRBJ2-1; the table gives TRBD2 as D, unverified against the DNA. TRBV21-1 is a pseudogene locus. This CDR3 comprises 13 residues. The CDR3 DNA reads as TGTGCCAGCAGGACTAGCGGGAGAGATGAGCAGTTCTTC. Its protein product is CASRTSGRDEQFF.

The chain uses TRBV18 and TRBJ1-5; TRBD1 might be the D (6 bases). Trimming shortened V by 5 bases and J by 3 bases, and 14 bases separated the two germline ends. Per the germline V gene, CDR1 is KGHSH and CDR2 is LQKENI. This CDR3 has 15 amino acids. The chain's CDR3 is CASSEGQIINQPQHF. The CDR3 DNA sequence: TGTGCCAGCTCAGAAGGACAGATAATCAATCAGCCCCAGCATTTT.

This clonotype showed up many times. This chain links TRBV5-1 with TRBJ2-5; a weak D match, TRBD1 (5 bases). V was pared by 5 bases and J by 1 base, with 9 bases between. The CDR3 covers 13 residues. Germline CDR1 SGHRS, CDR2 YFSETQ. The CDR3, as DNA: TGCGCCAGCAGTTCGGACACCCAAGAGACCCAGTACTTC. Translating gives CASSSDTQETQYF.

This clonotype was counted many times. An end of the junction does not agree with germline; a read error may underlie this. The chain has TRBV5-1 and TRBJ1-1, with D hard to call. This CDR3 has 14 residues. Germline CDR1 reads SGHRS; CDR2 reads YFSETQ. CDR3 amino acids: CASSLSEGSTGAFF. The DNA for the CDR3 is TGCGCCAGCAGCCTCTCGGAGGGTTCAACTGGAGCTTTCTTT.

This clonotype is termed medium-sized (0.01 to 0.1%). This chain uses TRBV7-6 with TRBJ1-6, with unresolved D. Germline-derived CDR1 and CDR2 are SGHVS and FNYEAQ. The CDR3 is made up of 13 amino acids. Trimming removed 5 bases at V and 6 bases at J, with 8 bases between. CDR3 DNA sequence: TGTGCCAGCAGCCCAGCGCTTAATTCACCCCTCCACTTT. It encodes CASSPALNSPLHF.